These 20 T cell receptor beta chains share one sample of origin, sequenced in a study of blood T cell repertoires in COVID-19. Measured with immunoSEQ multiplex PCR; TCRdb has only the in-frame clones, and not every one. The sample includes 60,000 to 95,000 clones, roughly nine tenths seen only once; the top ten take roughly 15%. What was sequenced was peripheral blood. Receptors were obtained from a woman of 80 years or more with active or convalescent COVID-19.

V usage is TRBV5-1 and J usage is TRBJ2-4, with 12 bases identical to TRBD2. The CDR3 has 17 amino acids. From germline, CDR1 is SGHRS and CDR2 YFSETQ. Unmatched junction bases numbered 11, after V lost 1 base and J lost 9 bases. CDR3 in amino acids: CASSLIPASGGVSIQYF. In DNA, the CDR3 is TGCGCCAGCAGCTTGATCCCCGCTAGCGGGGGGGTTAGCATTCAGTACTTC.

The J gene is TRBJ2-3, the V gene TRBV5-1; 8 nucleotides match TRBD2. There are 15 residues in the CDR3. CDR1 and CDR2 (germline): SGHRS, YFSETQ. The ends lost 1 base at V and 1 base at J; junction bases unmatched: 2. The CDR3 sequence is CASSLYSGGTDTQYF. DNA of the CDR3: TGCGCCAGCAGCTTGTATAGCGGGGGCACAGATACGCAGTATTTT.

As regards this clone: The junction departs from germline at one end; a sequencing error may be responsible. The rearrangement joins TRBV29-1 to TRBJ1-1; D gene uncertain. The CDR3 spans 10 residues. Germline loops: CDR1 SQVTM, CDR2 ANQGSEA. The CDR3 loop is CSVPNSEAFF. Written as DNA, the CDR3 is TGCAGCGTTCCTAACAGTGAAGCTTTCTTT.

This chain connects TRBV7-9 to TRBJ1-1; D may be TRBD1 (5 bases). V lost 5 bases and J 1 base, leaving 17 bases between the germline ends. The CDR3 runs 16 residues. From germline, CDR1 is SEHNR and CDR2 FQNEAQ (reference sequence). The CDR3 is CASSRTGDFGNTEAFF. The CDR3 DNA follows: TGTGCCAGCAGCCGGACCGGGGACTTCGGGAACACTGAAGCTTTCTTT.

The CDR3 DNA is TGTGCCAGCAGCTGGGGAGTCGGGACCTACGAGCAGTACTTC. Residues: CASSWGVGTYEQYF. The rearrangement joins TRBV7-3 to TRBJ2-7; weak D call: TRBD2 (5 bases). The CDR3 has 14 residues. Germline values: CDR1 SGHTA, CDR2 FQGTGA. The V end was cut by 4 bases, the J end by 2 bases, with 12 bases between.

The chain recombines TRBV28 with TRBJ1-5; D may be TRBD1 (5 bases). Germline V gene sequence: CDR1 MDHEN, CDR2 SYDVKM. The CDR3 is 13 residues long. The V and J ends lost 7 bases and 8 bases respectively, with 15 bases between them. The CDR3 DNA follows: TGTGCCAGCAATAAGGACATTTCGAAGCCCCAGCATTTT. As protein: CASNKDISKPQHF.

The rearrangement joins TRBV9 to TRBJ2-7; maybe TRBD1 (6 bases). This CDR3 is built from 15 residues. Germline CDR1 is SGDLS and CDR2 is YYNGEE. V lost 4 bases and J lost 3, with 17 bases in between. Written as DNA, the CDR3 is TGTGCCAGCAGCCTCTTTTCAACGGACAGCTACGAGCAGTACTTC. This sequence encodes CASSLFSTDSYEQYF.

This chain uses TRBV15 with TRBJ2-1; 16 nucleotides match TRBD2. Germline-derived CDR1 and CDR2 are LNHNV and YYDKDF (reference sequence). The V gene end was trimmed by 5 bases and the J gene end by 15 bases; junction bases not matched to a gene: 13. CDR3 length: 16 residues. The CDR3 sequence is CATSGLAGTSGGARFF. CDR3 in DNA: TGTGCCACCAGCGGGTTGGCAGGGACTAGCGGGGGGGCAAGGTTCTTC.

V and J are TRBV6-2 or TRBV6-3 and TRBJ2-3, with D perhaps TRBD1 (7 bases). Trimming left V 2 bases short and J 10 bases short, with 16 bases between. Germline-derived CDR1 and CDR2 are MNHEY and SVGEGT. The CDR3 is 14 residues long. This chain's CDR3 is CASSYGQARGAQYF. The CDR3 DNA follows: TGTGCCAGCAGTTACGGACAGGCGAGGGGGGCGCAGTATTTT.

This rearrangement joins TRBV27 to TRBJ1-4; 9 nucleotides agree with TRBD1. V lost 8 bases to trimming and J lost 3 bases; unmatched junction nucleotides: 7. Germline CDR1 is MNHEY and CDR2 is SMNVEV (reference sequence). The length of the CDR3 is 15 residues. CDR3 protein: CASQKDRGANEKLFF. The CDR3 DNA sequence: TGTGCCAGCCAGAAGGACAGGGGCGCTAATGAAAAACTGTTTTTT.

The chain uses TRBV7-2 and TRBJ2-1; TRBD2 aligns across 10 bases. CDR3 length: 17 amino acids. Germline values: CDR1 SGHTA, CDR2 FQGNSA. V shed 5 bases, J shed 6 bases, and the junction held 13 bases outside the gene matches. The CDR3 nucleotides are TGTGCCAGCAGCGCGGGGGTACTAGCGGGGTATGGCAATGAGCAGTTCTTC. Amino acid sequence: CASSAGVLAGYGNEQFF.

The genes are TRBV19 and TRBJ2-1; no definite D call. V lost 8 bases, J lost 1 base, and 9 bases lay in between. Germline CDR1 reads LNHDA; CDR2 reads SQIVND (reference sequence). This CDR3 spans 13 amino acids. The CDR3 loop is CASALESYNEQFF. In DNA form, the CDR3 reads TGTGCCAGTGCCCTAGAGTCCTACAATGAGCAGTTCTTC.

V and J are TRBV5-1 and TRBJ2-5, with 9 bases identical to TRBD1. With V trimmed by 5 bases and J by 3 bases, 8 bases remained unmatched. Germline V CDR1 and CDR2: SGHRS, YFSETQ. CDR3 length equals 15 residues. In DNA form, the CDR3 reads TGCGCCAGCAGAGCCAGGACAGGGGAGGAAGAGACCCAGTACTTC. As protein: CASRARTGEEETQYF.

This chain joins TRBV9 and TRBJ1-5, with D uncertain. The V and J ends lost 6 bases and 7 bases respectively, with 11 bases between them. Germline CDR1 SGDLS, CDR2 YYNGEE. The CDR3 is 12 residues long. Here the CDR3 DNA reads TGTGCCAGCAAAACGTGGCAACAGCCCCAGCATTTT. As protein: CASKTWQQPQHF.

This chain connects TRBV19 to TRBJ2-7; 9 bases agree with TRBD1. This CDR3 is 14 amino acids long. The junction had 8 bases not matched to a gene; V was cut back by 6 bases and J by 5 bases. Germline loops: CDR1 LNHDA, CDR2 SQIVND (reference sequence). CDR3 nucleotides: TGTGCCAGTAGGTCCGGGACAGGGAAGGACGAGCAGTACTTC. Translated: CASRSGTGKDEQYF.

This sequence joins TRBV7-3 and TRBJ2-7; weak D call: TRBD2 (5 bases). Germline lookup yields CDR1 SGHTA and CDR2 FQGTGA. This CDR3 comprises 13 residues. V was cut by 5 bases and J by 2 bases, with 10 bases left in between. As DNA, the CDR3 is TGTGCCAGCAGCCCCGGGATCGCCTACGAGCAGTACTTC. This codes for CASSPGIAYEQYF.

This rearrangement joins TRBV7-9 to TRBJ1-6, with 8 bases aligning to TRBD1. Losses at the gene ends were 3 bases for V and 7 bases for J; bases not matched to a gene: 8. This CDR3 contains 16 residues. CDR1 and CDR2 from the germline V gene are SEHNR and FQNEAQ (reference sequence). The CDR3 region is CASSFRPGQENSPLHF. Written as DNA, the CDR3 is TGTGCCAGCAGCTTTCGCCCGGGACAGGAGAATTCACCCCTCCACTTT.

The chain combines TRBV18 with TRBJ2-6, with D possibly TRBD1 on 6 matching bases. Germline V gives CDR1 KGHSH, CDR2 LQKENI. V was pared by 3 bases and J by 4 bases, with 7 bases between. This CDR3 is 14 amino acids long. The CDR3 sequence is CASSPGTGANVLTF. CDR3 coding DNA: TGTGCCAGCTCACCCGGGACAGGGGCCAACGTCCTGACTTTC.

The chain uses TRBV18 and TRBJ1-1, with TRBD1 as a possible D gene (6 bases). CDR3 length equals 15 residues. The germline V and J ends were trimmed by 3 bases and 6 bases, with 17 bases remaining between them. CDR1 KGHSH and CDR2 LQKENI come from the germline V gene. CDR3 DNA sequence: TGTGCCAGCTCACCCTCCGTAGGGGGGGACCCTGAAGCTTTCTTT. It translates to CASSPSVGGDPEAFF.

The chain is built from TRBV9 and TRBJ2-3, with 8 bases fitting TRBD2. Germline V lookup: CDR1 SGDLS, CDR2 YYNGEE. The CDR3 sequence is 15 residues long. J lost 3 bases, V lost 5 bases, and 8 bases had no gene match. The chain's CDR3 is CASSYGGAGTDTQYF. The CDR3 DNA reads TGTGCCAGCAGTTACGGGGGGGCCGGGACAGATACGCAGTATTTT. Combining the CDR3 with reference TRBV9 and TRBJ2-3 gives the whole variable domain DSGVTQTPKHLITATGQRVTLRCSPRSGDLSVYWYQQSLDQGLQFLIQYYNGEERAKGNILERFSAQQFPDLHSELNLSSLELGDSALYFCASSYGGAGTDTQYFGPGTRLTVL.